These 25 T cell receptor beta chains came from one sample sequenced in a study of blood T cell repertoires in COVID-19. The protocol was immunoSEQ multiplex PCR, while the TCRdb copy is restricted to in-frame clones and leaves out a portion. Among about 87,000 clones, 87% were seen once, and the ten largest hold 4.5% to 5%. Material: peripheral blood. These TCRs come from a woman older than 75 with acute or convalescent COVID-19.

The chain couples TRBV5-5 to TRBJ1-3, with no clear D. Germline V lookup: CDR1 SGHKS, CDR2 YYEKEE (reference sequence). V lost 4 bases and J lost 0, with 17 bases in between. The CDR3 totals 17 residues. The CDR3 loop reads CASSEDFPTVSGNTIYF. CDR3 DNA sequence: TGTGCCAGCAGCGAAGACTTCCCCACTGTCTCTGGAAACACCATATATTTT. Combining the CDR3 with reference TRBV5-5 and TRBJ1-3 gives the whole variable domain DAGVTQSPTHLIKTRGQQVTLRCSPISGHKSVSWYQQVLGQGPQFIFQYYEKEERGRGNFPDRFSARQFPNYSSELNVNALLLGDSALYLCASSEDFPTVSGNTIYFGEGSWLTVV.

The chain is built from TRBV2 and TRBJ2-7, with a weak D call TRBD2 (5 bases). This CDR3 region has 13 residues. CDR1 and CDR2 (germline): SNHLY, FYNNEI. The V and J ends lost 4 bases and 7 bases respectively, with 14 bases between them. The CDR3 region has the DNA TGTGCCAGCAGTGTGCAGACTTCGGGGGAGCAGTACTTC. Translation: CASSVQTSGEQYF.

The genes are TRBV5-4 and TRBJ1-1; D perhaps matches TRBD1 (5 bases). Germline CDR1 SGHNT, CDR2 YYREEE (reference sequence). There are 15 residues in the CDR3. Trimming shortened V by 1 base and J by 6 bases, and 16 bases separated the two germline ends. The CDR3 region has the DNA TGTGCCAGCAGCTTGAATATCCAGGGTAACGCTGAAGCTTTCTTT. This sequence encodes CASSLNIQGNAEAFF.

CDR3: CASSPSGTGTSGNTIYF. The DNA for the CDR3 is TGTGCCAGCAGTCCATCCGGGACAGGGACCTCTGGAAACACCATATATTTT. The chain recombines TRBV28 with TRBJ1-3; TRBD1 matches 9 bases. J gave up 0 bases and V 5 bases, and 8 bases lay outside the gene matches. The CDR3 has 17 residues. Germline assignment: CDR1 MDHEN and CDR2 SYDVKM.

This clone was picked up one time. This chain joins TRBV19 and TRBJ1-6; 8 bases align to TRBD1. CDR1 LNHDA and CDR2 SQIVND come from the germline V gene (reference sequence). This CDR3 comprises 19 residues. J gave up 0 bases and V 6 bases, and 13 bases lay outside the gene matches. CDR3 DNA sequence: TGTGCCAGTAGGCCAGACAGGGGCCTCTTCAGCTCCTATAATTCACCCCTCCACTTT. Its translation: CASRPDRGLFSSYNSPLHF.

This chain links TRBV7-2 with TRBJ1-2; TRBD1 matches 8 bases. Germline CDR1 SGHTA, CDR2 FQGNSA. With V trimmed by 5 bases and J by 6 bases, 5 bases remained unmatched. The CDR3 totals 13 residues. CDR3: CASSPDRGNGYTF. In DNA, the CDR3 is TGTGCCAGCAGCCCAGACAGGGGTAATGGCTACACCTTC.

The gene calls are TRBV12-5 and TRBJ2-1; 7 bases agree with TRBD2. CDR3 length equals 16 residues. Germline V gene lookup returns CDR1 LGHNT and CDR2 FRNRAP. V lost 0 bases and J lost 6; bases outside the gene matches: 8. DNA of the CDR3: TGTGCTAGTGGTTTGGTCTCAGGACTAGGGGCCAATGAGCAGTTCTTC. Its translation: CASGLVSGLGANEQFF.

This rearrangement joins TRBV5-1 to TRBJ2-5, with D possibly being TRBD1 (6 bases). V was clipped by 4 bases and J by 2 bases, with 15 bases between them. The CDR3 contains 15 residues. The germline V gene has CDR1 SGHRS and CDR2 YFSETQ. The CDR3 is CASSPTGTSQETQYF. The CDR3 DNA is TGCGCCAGCAGCCCCACAGGGACCTCACAAGAGACCCAGTACTTC.

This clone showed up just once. The CDR3 loop is CASSLKSSGDEQFF. The CDR3 region has the DNA TGCGCCAGCAGCTTGAAATCCAGCGGTGATGAGCAGTTCTTC. This rearrangement joins TRBV5-1 to TRBJ2-1; D may be TRBD2 (5 bases). V was cut by 1 base and J by 8 bases, with 13 bases left in between. Germline-derived CDR1 and CDR2 are SGHRS and YFSETQ. The length of the CDR3 is 14 residues.

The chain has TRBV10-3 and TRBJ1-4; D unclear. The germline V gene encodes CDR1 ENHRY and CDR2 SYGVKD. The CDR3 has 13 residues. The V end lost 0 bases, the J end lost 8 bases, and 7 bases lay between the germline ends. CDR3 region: CAISESGEEKLFF. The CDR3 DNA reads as TGTGCCATCAGTGAGTCCGGGGAAGAAAAACTGTTTTTT.

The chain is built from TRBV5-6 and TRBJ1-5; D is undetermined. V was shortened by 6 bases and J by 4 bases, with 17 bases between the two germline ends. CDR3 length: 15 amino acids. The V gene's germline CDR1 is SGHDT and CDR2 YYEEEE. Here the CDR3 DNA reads TGTGCCAGCACCAATGCCCGGAGAGTAAATCAGCCCCAGCATTTT. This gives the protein CASTNARRVNQPQHF.

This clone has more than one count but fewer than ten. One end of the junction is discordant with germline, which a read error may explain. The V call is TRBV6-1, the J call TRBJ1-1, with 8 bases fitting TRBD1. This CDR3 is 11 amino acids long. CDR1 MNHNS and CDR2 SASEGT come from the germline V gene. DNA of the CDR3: TGTGCCAGCAGTGACATTTGGGGACAGGAGTTT. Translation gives CASSDIWGQEF.

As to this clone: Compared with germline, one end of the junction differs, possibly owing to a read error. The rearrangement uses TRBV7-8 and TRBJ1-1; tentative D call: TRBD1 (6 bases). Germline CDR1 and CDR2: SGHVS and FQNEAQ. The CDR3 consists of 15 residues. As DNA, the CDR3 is TGTGCCAGCAGCGTAGCAAAGCAGGGGATCACTGAAGCTTTCTTT. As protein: CASSVAKQGITEAFF.

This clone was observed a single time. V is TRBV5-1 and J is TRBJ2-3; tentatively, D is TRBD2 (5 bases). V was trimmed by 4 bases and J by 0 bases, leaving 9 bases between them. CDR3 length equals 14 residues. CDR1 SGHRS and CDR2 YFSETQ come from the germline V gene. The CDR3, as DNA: TGCGCCAGCAGCATCCTAGCTAGCACAGATACGCAGTATTTT. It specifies CASSILASTDTQYF.

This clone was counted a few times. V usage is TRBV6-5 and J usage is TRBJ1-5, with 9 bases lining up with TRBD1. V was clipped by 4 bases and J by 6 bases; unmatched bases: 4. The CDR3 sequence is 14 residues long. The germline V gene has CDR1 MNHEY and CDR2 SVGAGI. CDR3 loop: CASSSTGGSQPQHF. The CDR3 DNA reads TGTGCCAGCAGTTCCACAGGGGGCTCTCAGCCCCAGCATTTT.

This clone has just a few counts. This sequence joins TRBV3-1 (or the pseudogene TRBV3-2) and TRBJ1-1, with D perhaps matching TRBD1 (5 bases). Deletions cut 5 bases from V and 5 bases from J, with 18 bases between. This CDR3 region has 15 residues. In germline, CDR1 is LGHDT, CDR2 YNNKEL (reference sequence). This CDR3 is CASSYFFTRQTEAFF. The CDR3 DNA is TGTGCCAGCAGCTATTTCTTCACCCGACAGACTGAAGCTTTCTTT.

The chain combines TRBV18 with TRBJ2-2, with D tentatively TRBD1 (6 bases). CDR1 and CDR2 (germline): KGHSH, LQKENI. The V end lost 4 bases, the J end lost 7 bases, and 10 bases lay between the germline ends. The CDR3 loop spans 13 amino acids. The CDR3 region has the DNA TGTGCCAGCTCACTCAGGGGTGTCGGGGAGCTGTTTTTT. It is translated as CASSLRGVGELFF.

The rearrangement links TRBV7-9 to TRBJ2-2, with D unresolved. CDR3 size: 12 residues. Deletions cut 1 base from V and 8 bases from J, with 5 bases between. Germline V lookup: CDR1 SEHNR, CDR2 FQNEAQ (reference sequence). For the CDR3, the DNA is TGTGCCAGCAGCTTAGGGCCGGGGGAGCTGTTTTTT. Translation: CASSLGPGELFF.

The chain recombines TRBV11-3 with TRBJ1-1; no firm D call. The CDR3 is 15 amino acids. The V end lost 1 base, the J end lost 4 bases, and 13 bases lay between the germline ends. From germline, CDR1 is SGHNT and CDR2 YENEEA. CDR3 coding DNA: TGTGCCAGCAGCTTAGGGGCGGGTCCGGGCACTGAAGCTTTCTTT. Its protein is CASSLGAGPGTEAFF.

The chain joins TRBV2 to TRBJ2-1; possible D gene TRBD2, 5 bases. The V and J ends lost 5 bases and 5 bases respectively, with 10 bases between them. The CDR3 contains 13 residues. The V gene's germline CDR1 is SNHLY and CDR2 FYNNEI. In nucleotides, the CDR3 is TGTGCCAGCAGTCGGGGAAACAACAATGAGCAGTTCTTC. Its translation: CASSRGNNNEQFF.

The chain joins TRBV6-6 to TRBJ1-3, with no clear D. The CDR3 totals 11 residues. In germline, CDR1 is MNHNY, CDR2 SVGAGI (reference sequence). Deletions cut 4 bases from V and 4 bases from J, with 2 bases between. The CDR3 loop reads CASSLGNTIYF. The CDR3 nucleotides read TGTGCCAGCAGTTTAGGAAACACCATATATTTT.

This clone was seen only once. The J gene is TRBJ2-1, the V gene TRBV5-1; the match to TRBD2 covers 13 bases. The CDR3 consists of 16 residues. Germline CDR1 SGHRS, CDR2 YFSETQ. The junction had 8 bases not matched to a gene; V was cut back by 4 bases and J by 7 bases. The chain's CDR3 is CASSPSGTSGTNEQFF. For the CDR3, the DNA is TGCGCCAGCAGCCCCTCCGGGACTAGCGGGACGAATGAGCAGTTCTTC.

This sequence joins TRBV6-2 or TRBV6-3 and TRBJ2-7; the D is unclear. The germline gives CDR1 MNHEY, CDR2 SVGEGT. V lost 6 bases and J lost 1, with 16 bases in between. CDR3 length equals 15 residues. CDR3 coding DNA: TGTGCCAGCAGCGAACCTAGGATTGGGTCCTACGAGCAGTACTTC. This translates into CASSEPRIGSYEQYF.

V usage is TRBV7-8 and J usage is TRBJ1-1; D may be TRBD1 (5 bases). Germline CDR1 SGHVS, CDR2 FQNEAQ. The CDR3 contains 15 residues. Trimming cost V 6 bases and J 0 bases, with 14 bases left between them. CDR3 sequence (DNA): TGTGCCAGCAGTGTACGGGGGGGGATGAACACTGAAGCTTTCTTT. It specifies CASSVRGGMNTEAFF.

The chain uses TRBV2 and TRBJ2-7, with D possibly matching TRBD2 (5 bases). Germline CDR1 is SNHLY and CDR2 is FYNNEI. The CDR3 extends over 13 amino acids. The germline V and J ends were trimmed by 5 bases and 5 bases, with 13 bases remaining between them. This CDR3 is CASSPNGVDEQYF. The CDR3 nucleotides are TGTGCCAGCAGTCCCAACGGGGTCGACGAGCAGTACTTC.